This entry describes one TCR beta chain. Germline CDR1 reads SGHNT; CDR2 reads YYREEE (reference sequence). Trimming at V came to 5 bases and at J to 5 bases, leaving 6 bases not matched to a gene. The CDR3 loop spans 14 amino acids. The source of the sample is a study of T cell responses to AZD1222 COVID-19 vaccine. Produced via immunoSEQ multiplex PCR; TCRdb's table is partial and in-frame only. Here the sample spans about 180,000 clones, approximately 86% being singletons. The rearrangement links TRBV5-4 to TRBJ1-4; 7 bases are a match to TRBD1. This specimen consisted of peripheral blood, obtained on day 0 of AZD1222 vaccination. The TCR originated in an adult in good health. Here the CDR3 reads CASRSGTENEKLFF. The CDR3 DNA is TGTGCCAGCAGATCCGGGACAGAGAATGAAAAACTGTTTTTT. The entire variable domain, with the rest obtained from reference TRBV5-4 and TRBJ1-4, is as follows: ETGVTQSPTHLIKTRGQQVTLRCSSQSGHNTVSWYQQALGQGPQFIFQYYREEENGRGNFPPRFSGLQFPNYSSELNVNALELDDSALYLCASRSGTENEKLFFGSGTQLSVL.